These T cell receptor beta chains were read from a single sample in a study of technical replicates of blood from a handful of donors. The method was immunoSEQ multiplex PCR; TCRdb's version includes in-frame clones alone and lacks a portion of them. Among 85,000 to 90,000 clones, 85% to 95% were seen once, and the ten largest hold approximately 0.25%. The specimen sequenced was T cells isolated from PBMCs. These receptors were obtained from a human donor in good health. Both conserved end residues are part of each CDR3. A D gene is named only where the DNA matches it firmly. Not all rows give a size; the values are once, few, many and, for expanded clones, a class.

few	.	TRBV28	19	TRBJ1-5	TGTGCCAGCAATTCCCCGAACTCATTCAACCCCAATAGCAATCAGCCCCAGCATTTT	CASNSPNSFNPNSNQPQHF
.	TRBD2	TRBV7-6	18	TRBJ2-3	TGTGCCAGCAGCTTAGCGCTAAGATTCAGGGAGGGGACAGATACGCAGTATTTT	CASSLALRFREGTDTQYF
.	TRBD2	TRBV5-1	16	TRBJ2-2	TGCGCCAGCAGCTTAGGACTAGCGGGGTACACCGGGGAGCTGTTTTTT	CASSLGLAGYTGELFF
.	TRBD2	TRBV6-5	14	TRBJ2-5	TGTGCCAGCAGTCGGACTAGCGGGGCCGAGACCCAGTACTTC	CASSRTSGAETQYF
.	TRBD2	TRBV27	15	TRBJ2-5	TGTGCCAGCAGCGCTAGCGGGAGGAGGGGAGAGACCCAGTACTTC	CASSASGRRGETQYF
once	TRBD1	TRBV18	14	TRBJ1-2	TGTGCCAGCTCACAAGAGGCACAGGGGGCTGGATACACCTTC	CASSQEAQGAGYTF
few	.	TRBV29-1	12	TRBJ1-1	TGCAGCGTTTTTGAGGGAAACACTGAAGCTTTCTTT	CSVFEGNTEAFF
.	TRBD1	TRBV10-2	12	TRBJ2-7	TGCGCCAGCAGGTTGACAGGGAACGAGCAGTACTTC	CASRLTGNEQYF
.	.	TRBV5-6	14	TRBJ2-7	TGTGCCAGCAGCTTGGCACTAGTCTCCTACGAGCAGTACTTC	CASSLALVSYEQYF
.	.	TRBV30	13	TRBJ1-5	TGTGCCTGGAGTGCCCGGTACAATCAGCCCCAGCATTTT	CAWSARYNQPQHF
.	.	TRBV4-1	17	TRBJ2-5	TGCGCCAGCAGCCAAGAAATAACTAGTAGTTTTGTGGAGACCCAGTACTTC	CASSQEITSSFVETQYF
.	.	TRBV27	12	TRBJ2-1	TGTGCCAGCAGTTTGCCGGGCAATGAGCAGTTCTTC	CASSLPGNEQFF
.	.	TRBV19	18	TRBJ1-2	TGTGCCAGTAGTATAGATCGGATGAGTGGGCAGGGTTCGAATGGCTACACCTTC	CASSIDRMSGQGSNGYTF
.	TRBD1	TRBV5-1	14	TRBJ2-2	TGCGCCAGCAGCCTGGGGACAGTCACCGGGGAGCTGTTTTTT	CASSLGTVTGELFF
.	.	TRBV7-9	14	TRBJ1-1	TGTGCCAGCAGCTTAGGACGGGCGGGTACTGAAGCTTTCTTT	CASSLGRAGTEAFF
.	TRBD2	TRBV27	11	TRBJ2-1	TGTGCCAGTAATAGCGGGAATGAGCAGTTCTTC	CASNSGNEQFF
once	.	TRBV27	13	TRBJ2-1	TGTGCCACCACAAGTGTGGGCCACAATGAGCAGTTCTTC	CATTSVGHNEQFF
.	TRBD1	TRBV4-2	14	TRBJ2-7	TGTGCCAGCCGCCCGGGGGGACAGGGGTACGAGCAGTACTTC	CASRPGGQGYEQYF
.	TRBD2	TRBV28	15	TRBJ2-7	TGTGCCAGCGACCCCGGGAGGGACACCTCCTACGAGCAGTACTTC	CASDPGRDTSYEQYF
.	TRBD1	TRBV14	17	TRBJ1-2	TGTGCCAGCAGCCACCCCCCTTCCGGACAGGGGGACTATGGCTACACCTTC	CASSHPPSGQGDYGYTF
.	TRBD1	TRBV7-9	15	TRBJ1-6	TGTGCCAGCAGCCAAGAGACAGGGGATAGGCTCCCCCTCCACTTT	CASSQETGDRLPLHF
.	.	TRBV5-4	13	TRBJ2-4	TGTGCCAGCAGCTCCCCGGCCAAAAACATTCAGTACTTC	CASSSPAKNIQYF
.	TRBD2	TRBV10-3	16	TRBJ2-1	TGTGCCATCAGTGAGTCGTTAGCGGGATCCTACAATGAGCAGTTCTTC	CAISESLAGSYNEQFF
.	.	TRBV11-3	14	TRBJ1-1	TGTGCCAGCAGCTTAGGTACAGGCTGGGCTGAAGCTTTCTTT	CASSLGTGWAEAFF
.	.	TRBV6-5	14	TRBJ2-1	TGTGCCAGCAGGAATGGACTTTTCCCCAATGAGCAGTTCTTC	CASRNGLFPNEQFF
.	.	TRBV9	12	TRBJ1-2	TGTGCCAGCAGCGAGGGGGATTACGGCTACACCTTC	CASSEGDYGYTF
.	.	TRBV28	13	TRBJ2-1	TGTGCCAGCAGTACGGGACTTTTCGATGAGCAGTTCTTC	CASSTGLFDEQFF
.	TRBD1	TRBV27	14	TRBJ2-7	TGTGCCAGCGGCATCGGGACAGGGGCCTACGAGCAGTACTTC	CASGIGTGAYEQYF
.	.	TRBV5-1	15	TRBJ2-3	TGCGCCAGCAGCTTGGATAATCGACAGATCGCCACGCAGTATTTT	CASSLDNRQIATQYF
.	TRBD2	TRBV7-8	14	TRBJ2-5	TGTGCCAGCAGCCTTTGGACTAGCGTGGAGACCCAGTACTTC	CASSLWTSVETQYF
few	TRBD1	TRBV18	14	TRBJ1-5	TGTGCCAGCTCACCGGAGGGGGCGAGTCAGCCCCAGCATTTT	CASSPEGASQPQHF
many	.	TRBV5-1	15	TRBJ1-5	TGCGCCAGCAGCTTGATGGCAGGGAGCAATCAGCCCCAGCATTTT	CASSLMAGSNQPQHF
.	TRBD1	TRBV19	13	TRBJ2-7	TGTGCCAGTTTGGACAGGGCAAAGTACGAGCAGTACTTC	CASLDRAKYEQYF
.	.	TRBV11-2	15	TRBJ2-7	TGTGCCAGCACGCCGACCCCGGACTTAGACTACGAGCAGTACTTC	CASTPTPDLDYEQYF
.	.	TRBV27	15	TRBJ2-4	TGTGCCAGCAGTACCGCGTTAGTCGCCAAAAACATTCAGTACTTC	CASSTALVAKNIQYF